One and the same sample provided the 11 T cell receptor beta chains below, sequenced in a study of T cell responses to AZD1222 COVID-19 vaccine. Profiled with immunoSEQ multiplex PCR; TCRdb holds only in-frame clones, not every one. The sample holds around 180,000 clones, around 90% seen once. The sequenced sample was peripheral blood, obtained on day 0 of AZD1222 vaccination. These receptors all stem from an adult in good health.

The chain carries TRBV18 and TRBJ2-1; D perhaps matches TRBD1 (6 bases). Trimming pared 2 bases from V and 11 bases from J, leaving 13 bases between. Germline V CDR1 and CDR2: KGHSH, LQKENI. There are 13 residues in the CDR3. CDR3 nucleotide sequence: TGTGCCAGCTCACCAGAAAAAGGGGGTCAGCAGTTCTTC. It translates to CASSPEKGGQQFF. Full variable domain (remainder filled in from reference TRBV18 and TRBJ2-1): NAGVMQNPRHLVRRRGQEARLRCSPMKGHSHVYWYRQLPEEGLKFMVYLQKENIIDESGMPKERFSAEFPKEGPSILRIQQVVRGDSAAYFCASSPEKGGQQFFGPGTRLTVL.

The genes are TRBV28 and TRBJ2-7; TRBD1 agrees at 11 bases. J gave up 4 bases and V 5 bases, and 4 bases lay outside the gene matches. Germline CDR1 MDHEN, CDR2 SYDVKM. CDR3 length equals 14 residues. CDR3 in amino acids: CASSAGTGGYEQYF. The DNA for the CDR3 is TGTGCCAGCAGTGCCGGGACAGGGGGGTACGAGCAGTACTTC.

The chain has TRBV5-6 and TRBJ1-2; D gene uncertain. Trimming shortened V by 1 base and J by 0 bases, and 13 bases separated the two germline ends. The CDR3 is 16 residues long. The germline CDR1 and CDR2 sequences are SGHDT and YYEEEE. CDR3 coding DNA: TGTGCCAGCAGCTTGAAAAGGGTCCCAGCTAACTATGGCTACACCTTC. Amino acids: CASSLKRVPANYGYTF.

The gene calls are TRBV29-1 and TRBJ1-2; D is unclear. The CDR3 runs 15 residues. Deletions cut 1 base from V and 5 bases from J, with 17 bases between. Germline CDR1 is SQVTM and CDR2 is ANQGSEA. The DNA of the CDR3 is TGCAGCGTTGAAGGGGGATCCGCGCAGGAGTATGGCTACACCTTC. Protein sequence: CSVEGGSAQEYGYTF.

The rearrangement joins TRBV5-4 to TRBJ2-1; the match to TRBD2 covers 9 bases. Losses at the gene ends were 2 bases for V and 5 bases for J; bases not matched to a gene: 5. The CDR3 consists of 15 residues. Germline CDR1 reads SGHNT; CDR2 reads YYREEE (reference sequence). This CDR3 is CASSLAGTSNNEQFF. CDR3 bases: TGTGCCAGCAGCTTAGCCGGGACTAGCAACAATGAGCAGTTCTTC. The complete variable domain, with remaining parts taken from reference TRBV5-4 and TRBJ2-1, reads ETGVTQSPTHLIKTRGQQVTLRCSSQSGHNTVSWYQQALGQGPQFIFQYYREEENGRGNFPPRFSGLQFPNYSSELNVNALELDDSALYLCASSLAGTSNNEQFFGPGTRLTVL.

Written as DNA, the CDR3 is TGTGCCAGCAGCCCGACAGGGGAGATTCAGCCCCAGCATTTT. This gives the protein CASSPTGEIQPQHF. The V call is TRBV4-2, the J call TRBJ1-5, with 8 positions matching TRBD1. J gave up 6 bases and V 4 bases, and 5 bases lay outside the gene matches. This CDR3 has 14 residues. Germline CDR1 is LGHNA and CDR2 is YNFKEQ.

There are a few counts of this clone. The chain links TRBV3-1 (or the pseudogene TRBV3-2) to TRBJ1-3; D is perhaps TRBD1 (5 bases). Trimming pared 4 bases from V and 0 bases from J, leaving 19 bases between. The V gene's germline CDR1 is LGHDT and CDR2 YNNKEL (reference sequence). This CDR3 region has 18 residues. CDR3 region: CASSRGAAGGFSGNTIYF. CDR3 DNA: TGTGCCAGCAGCCGAGGCGCCGCGGGGGGATTCTCTGGAAACACCATATATTTT.

J is TRBJ1-4 and V is TRBV7-9; the D is unclear. Germline lookup yields CDR1 SEHNR and CDR2 FQNEAQ (reference sequence). This CDR3 spans 15 amino acids. The V gene lost 6 bases and the J gene lost 7 bases, with 18 bases spanning the gap. CDR3 bases: TGTGCCAGCAGTTCCAAGTCGGGAACGGGTGAAAAACTGTTTTTT. It yields the protein CASSSKSGTGEKLFF.

The rearrangement joins TRBV10-3 to TRBJ1-2; 7 positions match TRBD1. The CDR3 loop spans 13 amino acids. Trimming took 6 bases from V and 5 from J; bases not matched to a gene: 6. Germline values: CDR1 ENHRY, CDR2 SYGVKD. In DNA form, the CDR3 reads TGTGCCATCAGCGCCGGGACAGCGTATGGCTACACCTTC. This gives the protein CAISAGTAYGYTF.

This clone was picked up a small number of times. The CDR3 DNA reads TGTGCCAGCAGCCCGGGCAGCTATGGCTACACCTTC. This encodes CASSPGSYGYTF. V gene TRBV12-3 or TRBV12-4 combines with J gene TRBJ1-2; D unclear. The CDR3 spans 12 residues. V gave up 6 bases and J gave up 4 bases, with 9 bases separating them.

The J gene is TRBJ1-2, the V gene TRBV2, with a possible D match to TRBD1 (5 bases). V lost 3 bases, J lost 8 bases, and 10 bases lay in between. Germline lookup yields CDR1 SNHLY and CDR2 FYNNEI. The CDR3 consists of 12 residues. The CDR3 nucleotides are TGTGCCAGCAGTGACCGGGGCATGGGCTACACCTTC. Protein product: CASSDRGMGYTF.